The rows below give T cell receptor beta chains drawn from one sample of a study of shared clonotypes between healthy human individuals. Clones were read by immunoSEQ multiplex PCR, and TCRdb kept only the in-frame ones, dropping some. The table has roughly 590,000 clones, over 95% seen once; the top ten hold about 0.11%. Specimen: naive CD8+ T cells sorted from blood. The origin of the receptors is a young woman in good health. Both conserved end residues are part of each CDR3. A D gene is named only where the DNA matches it firmly. Not every row has a clone size; where given, it reads once, few, many or a size class.

cdr3_length clone_size d_call j_call v_call cdr3_nt cdr3_aa
16 NA TRBD2 TRBJ2-7 TRBV27 TGTGCCAGCAGTATAGAGGGGACTAGCGGACTCTACGAGCAGTACTTC CASSIEGTSGLYEQYF
11 NA NA TRBJ2-1 TRBV5-8 TGTGCCAGCCATACCTACAATGAGCAGTTCTTC CASHTYNEQFF
13 NA NA TRBJ2-3 TRBV28 TGTGCCAGCAGTTTACCCGAAGCAGATACGCAGTATTTT CASSLPEADTQYF
13 NA NA TRBJ2-7 TRBV5-1 TGCGCCAGCAGCTTGGCTCCTAGTTACGAGCAGTACTTC CASSLAPSYEQYF
14 NA TRBD2 TRBJ2-7 TRBV30 TGTGCCTGGGGGGAGCTAGCGGGGATCTACGAGCAGTACTTC CAWGELAGIYEQYF
14 few TRBD1 TRBJ2-7 TRBV6-5 TGTGCCAGCACCAGCGGGGACAGGGCCTACGAGCAGTACTTC CASTSGDRAYEQYF
12 NA NA TRBJ2-2 TRBV15 TGTGCCACCAGCAGAGAGACCGGGGAGCTGTTTTTT CATSRETGELFF
19 NA TRBD2 TRBJ2-1 TRBV9 TGTGCCAGTCCGAGGACAGTCGGGACTAGCGGCTCTCCCTACAATGAGCAGTTCTTC CASPRTVGTSGSPYNEQFF
14 NA NA TRBJ1-5 TRBV6-1 TGTGCCAGCAGTGGCGGGTATAGCAATCAGCCCCAGCATTTT CASSGGYSNQPQHF
11 NA NA TRBJ2-1 TRBV9 TGTGCCAGCAGCCAGGGGGGAGTACAGTTCTTC CASSQGGVQFF
12 NA NA TRBJ1-1 TRBV7-8 TGTGCCAGCAGCTTGGGACGCCATGAACTCTTCTTT CASSLGRHELFF
14 NA TRBD2 TRBJ2-7 TRBV4-1 TGCGCCAGCAGCCAAGATGTCGCTAGCGGTCCCCAGTACTTC CASSQDVASGPQYF
13 NA NA TRBJ2-2 TRBV4-2 TGTGCCAGCAGCCAGTGGCTGGCCGGGGAGCTGTTTTTT CASSQWLAGELFF
16 NA NA TRBJ2-2 TRBV27 TGTGCCAGCAGTTTCTCACCCGGGACCTACACCGGGGAGCTGTTTTTT CASSFSPGTYTGELFF
15 NA NA TRBJ1-5 TRBV27 TGTGCCAGCAGTTTATCGTTCGGGTCCGATCAGCCCCAGCATTTT CASSLSFGSDQPQHF
16 NA TRBD1 TRBJ1-1 TRBV28 TGTGCCAGCAGTTTAGTCGACAGGGGGGTTGAGACTGAAGCTTTCTTT CASSLVDRGVETEAFF
14 NA NA TRBJ1-2 TRBV9 TGTGCCAGCAGCGTAGGGCGGGGTTCGGGCGGCTACACCTTC CASSVGRGSGGYTF
17 once TRBD1 TRBJ2-6 TRBV28 TGTGCCAGCAGTGGGGACAGGGGCAAATCTGGGGCCAACGTCCTGACTTTC CASSGDRGKSGANVLTF
14 NA TRBD1 TRBJ1-1 TRBV6-4 TGTGCCAGCAGGCCGGGACAGGGGAACACTGAAGCTTTCTTT CASRPGQGNTEAFF
15 once TRBD1 TRBJ2-7 TRBV7-9 TGTGCCAGCAGCCCCGGACAGGGGCACTCCTACGAGCAGTACTTC CASSPGQGHSYEQYF
19 NA TRBD2 TRBJ2-3 TRBV4-1 TGCGCCAGCAGCCCGCGAGCTCCCCGGACTAGCGGTTACACAGATACGCAGTATTTT CASSPRAPRTSGYTDTQYF
16 NA NA TRBJ1-1 TRBV7-9 TGTGCCAGCAGCCCGCGGGACATAAGGGCGAACACTGAAGCTTTCTTT CASSPRDIRANTEAFF